The rows below give T cell receptor beta chains drawn from one sample of a study of T cell responses to AZD1222 COVID-19 vaccine. The method was immunoSEQ multiplex PCR; TCRdb's version includes in-frame clones alone and lacks a portion of them. The table has some 150,000 clones, about 92% seen once. Material: peripheral blood, obtained on day 0 of AZD1222 vaccination. The receptor source for this set is an adult in good health. The CDR3 runs from the conserved cysteine through the conserved F or W. A D gene is named only where the DNA matches it firmly. Some rows mark clone size as missing; the rest say once, few, many or name a class of expanded clone.

CDR3 DNA,CDR3 protein,clone size,J gene,V gene,D gene
TGTGCCAGCAGCGTCAAAGCAGGGGGACCTGGAGATACGCAGTATTTT,CASSVKAGGPGDTQYF,NA,TRBJ2-3,TRBV9,TRBD1
TGCAGCGGTTCCATCCGGACAGACACTGAAGCTTTCTTT,CSGSIRTDTEAFF,few,TRBJ1-1,TRBV29-1,NA
TGTGCCAGCTCACCACTTTTGTTAGAGACCCAGTACTTC,CASSPLLLETQYF,NA,TRBJ2-5,TRBV18,NA
TGTGCCAGCAGCTTATTAGGGGGACAGGGATCCAATGAGCAGTTCTTC,CASSLLGGQGSNEQFF,NA,TRBJ2-1,TRBV7-9,TRBD1
TGCGCCAGCAGCCTACTAGAAGAGCAGTTCTTC,CASSLLEEQFF,NA,TRBJ2-1,TRBV5-1,NA
TGTGCCAGTAGTCAAAGCTCCTACGAGCAGTACTTC,CASSQSSYEQYF,NA,TRBJ2-7,TRBV19,NA
TGTGCCAGCTCACCCGTACTTAGCGGGAATGAGCAGTTCTTC,CASSPVLSGNEQFF,NA,TRBJ2-1,TRBV18,TRBD2
TGCAGCGTTGTGAGGAGACAGCCGGGGGACTATGGCTACACCTTC,CSVVRRQPGDYGYTF,NA,TRBJ1-2,TRBV29-1,NA
TGTGCCAGCAGCTATGGGGGGCCCGCTGAAGCTTTCTTT,CASSYGGPAEAFF,NA,TRBJ1-1,TRBV7-9,NA
TGTGCCAGCAGCCTAAATGTTGCGGGGGGGAACAATGAGCAGTTCTTC,CASSLNVAGGNNEQFF,NA,TRBJ2-1,TRBV9,TRBD2
TGTGCCAGCAGTTCCCTAGGTGGCTACACCTTC,CASSSLGGYTF,NA,TRBJ1-2,TRBV12-3/TRBV12-4,NA
TGTGCCAGCAGCGCACAGGGGTATTCCGCTGGAAACACCATATATTTT,CASSAQGYSAGNTIYF,NA,TRBJ1-3,TRBV5-4,TRBD1
TGTGCCAGCAGCTCCCCCGGGACAGGGGGTGGAAACACCATATATTTT,CASSSPGTGGGNTIYF,NA,TRBJ1-3,TRBV13,TRBD1
TGTGCCAGCACCTCCCAGGACGATTACGGGGAGCTGTTTTTT,CASTSQDDYGELFF,NA,TRBJ2-2,TRBV3-1/TRBV3-2,NA
TGCAGCGTCCTCTCAAGTGAAAAACTGTTTTTT,CSVLSSEKLFF,once,TRBJ1-4,TRBV29-1,NA
TGTGCCAGTAGTGCCCCAATAGCGGGACAAGAGACCCAGTACTTC,CASSAPIAGQETQYF,NA,TRBJ2-5,TRBV19,TRBD2
TGTGCCAGCAGTTTAACTAGCGGGGGCTGGGAGACCCAGTACTTC,CASSLTSGGWETQYF,NA,TRBJ2-5,TRBV27,TRBD2